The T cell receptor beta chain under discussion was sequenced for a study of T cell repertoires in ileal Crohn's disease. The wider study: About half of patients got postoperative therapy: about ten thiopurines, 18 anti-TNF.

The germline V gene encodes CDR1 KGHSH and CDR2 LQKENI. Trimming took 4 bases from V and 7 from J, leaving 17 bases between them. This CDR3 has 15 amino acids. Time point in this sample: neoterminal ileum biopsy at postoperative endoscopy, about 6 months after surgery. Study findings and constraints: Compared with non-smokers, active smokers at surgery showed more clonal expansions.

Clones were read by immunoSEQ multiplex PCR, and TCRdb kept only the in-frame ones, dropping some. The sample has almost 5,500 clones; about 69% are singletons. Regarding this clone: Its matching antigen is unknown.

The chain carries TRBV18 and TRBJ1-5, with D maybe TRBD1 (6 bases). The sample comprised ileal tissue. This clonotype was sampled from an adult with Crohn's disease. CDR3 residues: CASSQMTGWSQPQHF. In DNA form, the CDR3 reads TGTGCCAGCTCACAGATGACAGGTTGGAGCCAGCCCCAGCATTTT.